This TCR beta chain was recovered during a study of shared clonotypes between healthy human individuals. Points from the study as a whole: Sequencing depth was predicted to influence how clonotypes are shared among donors. A small donor pool kept down the genetic and exposure-history diversity that was represented.

The method was immunoSEQ multiplex PCR; TCRdb's version includes in-frame clones alone and lacks a portion of them. The profile covers some 1 million clones, with more than 65% appearing a single time and over 1.3% taken by the ten largest. A note on this clone: What it binds is not known.

V was clipped by 7 bases and J by 5 bases, with 20 bases between them. Germline lookup yields CDR1 MNHNS and CDR2 SASEGT. The CDR3 loop spans 15 amino acids. The sequenced material came from memory CD4+ T cells sorted from blood. Regarding subset: CD45RA-negative fraction. The clonotype was recovered from a man younger than 30 in good health. The rearrangement joins TRBV6-1 to TRBJ1-2; D is unresolved. In DNA form, the CDR3 reads TGTGCCAGCACTCTGGGGTGGGGAGGGAATTATGGCTACACCTTC. Amino acid sequence: CASTLGWGGNYGYTF.